These 10 T cell receptor beta chains came from one sample sequenced in a study of blood T cells in healthy people across ages. A second about 7 to 12 cycle PCR used barcoded and J-beta primers. A single record per CDR3 protein comes from TCRdb applying MiXCR to the 5' RACE reads. The sample has about 1,600,000 distinct CDR3 sequences, around 39% seen once. The sequenced material came from blood. The receptor set was obtained from a woman younger than 35 in good health.

The J gene is TRBJ2-5, the V gene TRBV11-2; the match to TRBD2 covers 9 bases. This CDR3 has 16 residues. Unmatched junction bases numbered 10, after V lost 7 bases and J lost 1 base. From germline, CDR1 is SGHAT and CDR2 FQNNGV. The CDR3 DNA is TGTGCCAGCAAACCTGTTTTAGCGGGAGTCCAAGAGACCCAGTACTTC. This sequence encodes CASKPVLAGVQETQYF.

This clonotype was seen only a few times. This chain links TRBV20-1 with TRBJ2-5, with 15 positions matching TRBD2. CDR3 length: 17 amino acids. Germline V gene sequence: CDR1 DFQATT, CDR2 SNEGSKA (reference sequence). The V and J ends lost 6 bases and 6 bases, in that order; junction bases with no gene match: 14. CDR3 sequence: CSAPSRTSGGADKTQYF. DNA of the CDR3: TGCAGTGCGCCCAGCCGGACTAGCGGGGGGGCCGATAAGACCCAGTACTTC.

The V and J genes are TRBV18 and TRBJ1-4; D is uncertain. The germline gives CDR1 KGHSH, CDR2 LQKENI. The CDR3 loop spans 18 amino acids. Trimming took off 4 bases at V and 5 bases at J, with 23 bases between the two ends. CDR3 DNA: TGTGCCAGCTCACTTTCCCCCTATAGGACGGACGAGAATGAAAAACTGTTTTTT. Its protein is CASSLSPYRTDENEKLFF.

This clonotype occurred a few times. The DNA of the CDR3 is TGTGCCAGCAGCTTAAGTTCAGGGTTCGGTGGCTACACCTTC. Protein: CASSLSSGFGGYTF. The chain recombines TRBV7-8 with TRBJ1-2; possibly TRBD1 for D (5 bases). Germline CDR1 is SGHVS and CDR2 is FQNEAQ. V lost 2 bases and J 7 bases, leaving 14 bases between the germline ends. The CDR3 has 14 amino acids.

This chain uses TRBV4-1 with TRBJ2-5; a weak D match, TRBD2 (5 bases). The CDR3 is 14 residues long. Germline V gives CDR1 MGHRA, CDR2 YSYEKL. V was shortened by 3 bases and J by 11 bases, with 19 bases between the two germline ends. CDR3 nucleotide sequence: TGCGCCAGCAGCCACGAACTAGTTTCCAATGAGCAGTACTTC. Its translation is CASSHELVSNEQYF.

V usage is TRBV20-1 and J usage is TRBJ2-1; 13 nucleotides match TRBD2. With 3 bases clipped from V and 9 bases from J, the junction kept 2 bases outside the gene matches. CDR3 length equals 13 residues. CDR1 and CDR2 from the germline V gene are DFQATT and SNEGSKA (reference sequence). The CDR3 sequence: CSASGTSGTEQFF. The CDR3, as DNA: TGCAGTGCTAGTGGGACTAGCGGGACTGAGCAGTTCTTC.

The genes are TRBV21-1 and TRBJ1-6; TRBD1, the table's D call, was not compared with the DNA. TRBV21-1 is classified as a pseudogene. The CDR3 totals 15 residues. The chain's CDR3 is CQPPRKRSYNSPLHF. The CDR3 region has the DNA TGCCAGCCTCCCAGGAAGAGGTCCTATAATTCACCCCTCCACTTT.

This clonotype was observed at least ten times. The chain has TRBV13 and TRBJ2-5, with D perhaps matching TRBD2 (5 bases). Germline loops: CDR1 PRHDT, CDR2 FYEKMQ (reference sequence). The CDR3 totals 15 residues. The V end lost 4 bases, the J end lost 0 bases, and 12 bases lay between the germline ends. CDR3 protein: CASSSLASNQETQYF. The DNA of the CDR3 is TGTGCCAGCAGCTCTCTAGCATCAAACCAAGAGACCCAGTACTTC.

This sequence joins TRBV3-1 and TRBJ2-5; tentatively, D is TRBD2 (6 bases). From germline, CDR1 is LGHDT and CDR2 YNNKEL (reference sequence). The CDR3 loop spans 13 amino acids. V shed 3 bases and J shed 7 bases, with 12 bases lying between them. The CDR3 loop is CASSQGAGGTQYF. The CDR3 DNA follows: TGTGCCAGCAGCCAGGGAGCCGGGGGGACCCAGTACTTC.

This clonotype showed up just a few times. Here the CDR3 DNA reads TGCAGCGCCTTCGTCCGGGGCAGGGGAGGTTCCTACGAGCAGTACTTC. Encoded protein: CSAFVRGRGGSYEQYF. The J gene is TRBJ2-7, the V gene TRBV29-1; D is perhaps TRBD1 or TRBD2 (6 bases each). In germline, CDR1 is SQVTM, CDR2 ANQGSEA. The CDR3 covers 16 residues. Trimming cost V 7 bases and J 1 base, with 23 bases left between them.